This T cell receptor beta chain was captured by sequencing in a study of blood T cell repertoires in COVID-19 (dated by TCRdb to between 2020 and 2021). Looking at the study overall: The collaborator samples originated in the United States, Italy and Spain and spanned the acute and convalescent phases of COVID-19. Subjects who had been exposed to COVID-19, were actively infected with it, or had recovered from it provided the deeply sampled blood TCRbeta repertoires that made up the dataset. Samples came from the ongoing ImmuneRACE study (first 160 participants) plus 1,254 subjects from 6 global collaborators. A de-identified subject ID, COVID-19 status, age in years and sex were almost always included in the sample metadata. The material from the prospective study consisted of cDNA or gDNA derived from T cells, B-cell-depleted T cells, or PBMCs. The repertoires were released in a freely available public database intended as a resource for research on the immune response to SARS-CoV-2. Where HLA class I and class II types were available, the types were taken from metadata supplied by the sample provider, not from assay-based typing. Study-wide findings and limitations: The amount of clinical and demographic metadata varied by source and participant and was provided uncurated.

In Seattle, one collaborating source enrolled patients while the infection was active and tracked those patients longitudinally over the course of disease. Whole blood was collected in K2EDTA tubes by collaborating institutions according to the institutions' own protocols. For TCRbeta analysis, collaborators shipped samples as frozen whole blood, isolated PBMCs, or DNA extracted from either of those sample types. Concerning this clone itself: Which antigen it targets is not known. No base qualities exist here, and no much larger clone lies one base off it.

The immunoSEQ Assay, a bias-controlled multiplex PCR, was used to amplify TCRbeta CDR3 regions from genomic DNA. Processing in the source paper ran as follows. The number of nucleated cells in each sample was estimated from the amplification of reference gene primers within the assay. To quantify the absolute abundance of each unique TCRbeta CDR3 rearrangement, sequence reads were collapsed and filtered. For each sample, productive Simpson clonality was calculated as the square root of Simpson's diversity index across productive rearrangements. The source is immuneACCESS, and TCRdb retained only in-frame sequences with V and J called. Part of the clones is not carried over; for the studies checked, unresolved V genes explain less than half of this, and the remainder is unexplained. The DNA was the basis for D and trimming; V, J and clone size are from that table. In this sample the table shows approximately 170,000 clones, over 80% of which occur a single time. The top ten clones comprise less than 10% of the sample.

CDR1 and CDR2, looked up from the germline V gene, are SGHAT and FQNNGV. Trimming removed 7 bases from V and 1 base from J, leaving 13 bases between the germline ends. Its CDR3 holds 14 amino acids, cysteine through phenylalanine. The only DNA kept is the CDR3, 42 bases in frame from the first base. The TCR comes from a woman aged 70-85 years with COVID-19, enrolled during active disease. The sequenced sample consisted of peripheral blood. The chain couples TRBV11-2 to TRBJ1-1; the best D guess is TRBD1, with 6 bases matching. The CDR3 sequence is CASTIDRRNTEAFF. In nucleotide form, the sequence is TGTGCCAGCACCATAGACAGGCGGAACACTGAAGCTTTCTTT.